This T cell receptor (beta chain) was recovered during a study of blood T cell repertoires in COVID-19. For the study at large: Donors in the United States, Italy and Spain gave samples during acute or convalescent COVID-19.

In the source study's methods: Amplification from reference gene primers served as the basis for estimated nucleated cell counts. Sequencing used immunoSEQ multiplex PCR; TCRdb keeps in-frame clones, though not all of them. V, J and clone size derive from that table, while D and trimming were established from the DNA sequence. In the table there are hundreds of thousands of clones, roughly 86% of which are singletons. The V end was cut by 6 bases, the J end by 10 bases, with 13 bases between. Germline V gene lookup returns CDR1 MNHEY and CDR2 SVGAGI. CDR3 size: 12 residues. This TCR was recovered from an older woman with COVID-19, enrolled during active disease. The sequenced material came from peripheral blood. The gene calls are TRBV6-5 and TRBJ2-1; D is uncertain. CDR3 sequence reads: CASSRTFGEQFF. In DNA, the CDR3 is TGTGCCAGCAGCAGAACGTTCGGGGAGCAGTTCTTC.